The 16 T cell receptor beta chains given below trace back to one sample, sequenced in a study of beta chain features in type 1 diabetes. Expressed TCRB transcripts were sequenced because the isolated RNA had all been reverse transcribed beforehand. Produced via immunoSEQ multiplex PCR; TCRdb's table is partial and in-frame only. The sample consists of hundreds of thousands of clones, around 65% of them appearing once. The sequenced sample consisted of naive CD4+ T cells from blood. These TCRs come from a young man in good health.

The chain couples TRBV30 to TRBJ2-1; 8 nucleotides align to TRBD2. V lost 3 bases and J lost 0; bases outside the gene matches: 1. The germline gives CDR1 GTSNPN, CDR2 SVGIG (reference sequence). The CDR3 covers 14 residues. Here the CDR3 reads CAWRGLGSYNEQFF. The CDR3 DNA reads TGTGCCTGGAGGGGACTAGGCTCCTACAATGAGCAGTTCTTC.

J is TRBJ2-1 and V is TRBV21-1; the table's D gene call, TRBD2, was not cross checked with the DNA. TRBV21-1 is noted as a pseudogene. This CDR3 spans 15 amino acids. The CDR3 nucleotides read TGTGCCAGCAGTCCCGGGACTAGCGTATACAATGAGCAGTTCTTC. Its translation is CASSPGTSVYNEQFF.

The chain combines TRBV29-1 with TRBJ2-1; 7 bases fit TRBD1. This CDR3 spans 14 amino acids. Germline trimming cut 6 bases from V and 4 bases from J; bases unmatched to any gene: 9. Germline V gene sequence: CDR1 SQVTM, CDR2 ANQGSEA. CDR3 amino acids: CSVTPGQPYNEQFF. The CDR3 DNA follows: TGCAGCGTCACACCGGGACAGCCGTACAATGAGCAGTTCTTC.

The CDR3 spells CASSDPTTRGSYNEQFF. The DNA for the CDR3 is TGTGCCAGCAGTGACCCAACTACTAGGGGTTCCTACAATGAGCAGTTCTTC. This rearrangement joins TRBV25-1 to TRBJ2-1; D tentatively reads TRBD1 or TRBD2 (5 bases each). V lost 3 bases, J lost 1 base, and 16 bases lay in between. This CDR3 has 17 residues. Per the germline V gene, CDR1 is MGHDK and CDR2 is SYGVNS.

J is TRBJ2-3 and V is TRBV5-6; D gene unclear. The CDR3 is 12 residues long. Trimming removed 3 bases at V and 2 bases at J, with 4 bases between. CDR1 and CDR2 (germline): SGHDT, YYEEEE. CDR3 in amino acids: CASSWSTDTQYF. For the CDR3, the DNA is TGTGCCAGCAGCTGGTCCACAGATACGCAGTATTTT.

The count of this clone is one. This chain links TRBV29-1 with TRBJ2-7; D is unresolved. Trimming removed 3 bases at V and 0 bases at J, with 6 bases between. This CDR3 spans 12 amino acids. Germline-derived CDR1 and CDR2 are SQVTM and ANQGSEA. The CDR3 loop is CSVEKDSYEQYF. Here the CDR3 DNA reads TGCAGCGTTGAGAAGGACTCCTACGAGCAGTACTTC.

This chain connects TRBV30 to TRBJ2-3; the D call may be TRBD1 or TRBD2 (6 bases each). Germline assignment: CDR1 GTSNPN and CDR2 SVGIG (reference sequence). This CDR3 comprises 15 residues. V was shortened by 2 bases and J by 2 bases, with 14 bases between the two germline ends. The CDR3 sequence: CAWSNGGRDTDTQYF. CDR3 coding DNA: TGTGCCTGGAGTAATGGGGGGCGTGACACAGATACGCAGTATTTT.

This chain links TRBV7-2 with TRBJ1-6; 7 bases agree with TRBD1. The V gene end was trimmed by 5 bases and the J gene end by 6 bases; junction bases not matched to a gene: 7. The CDR3 is 15 amino acids. CDR1 and CDR2 from the germline V gene are SGHTA and FQGNSA. The CDR3 DNA follows: TGTGCCAGCAGCACGCGGACAGGTCTTAATTCACCCCTCCACTTT. Its translation is CASSTRTGLNSPLHF.

This clone was recorded a few times. Other DNA variants within this sample encode the same CDR3. This chain uses TRBV29-1 with TRBJ2-3, with 7 bases that match TRBD1. The junction had 2 bases not matched to a gene; V was cut back by 3 bases and J by 2 bases. Germline loops: CDR1 SQVTM, CDR2 ANQGSEA. This CDR3 is 13 amino acids long. The CDR3, as DNA: TGCAGCGTTGAGGGACAGTACACAGATACGCAGTATTTT. This gives the protein CSVEGQYTDTQYF.

As regards this clone: Distinct nucleotide sequences in the sample also encode this CDR3. The CDR3 nucleotides are TGTGCCTGGAGTCCAGGGGTCAATCAGCCCCAGCATTTT. Its translation: CAWSPGVNQPQHF. The chain has TRBV30 and TRBJ1-5; TRBD1 is a possible D gene (6 bases). The V gene lost 2 bases and the J gene lost 3 bases, with 8 bases spanning the gap. The germline V gene encodes CDR1 GTSNPN and CDR2 SVGIG (reference sequence). The CDR3 loop spans 13 amino acids.

V is TRBV30 and J is TRBJ2-4; 7 bases map to TRBD2. CDR1 GTSNPN and CDR2 SVGIG come from the germline V gene (reference sequence). The CDR3 length is 15 residues. V was clipped by 5 bases and J by 0 bases; unmatched bases: 7. CDR3 sequence (DNA): TGTGCCTGGGGCGCTAGCGGCCTAGCCAAAAACATTCAGTACTTC. Translation gives CAWGASGLAKNIQYF.

The V and J genes are TRBV29-1 and TRBJ1-1, with D uncertain. Germline V CDR1 and CDR2: SQVTM, ANQGSEA. The CDR3 has 13 residues. Between the trimmed V and J ends, which lost 8 bases and 5 bases, there was a span of 18 bases. The CDR3 spells CSFRPWAGTEAFF. CDR3 coding DNA: TGCAGCTTCAGACCCTGGGCGGGGACTGAAGCTTTCTTT.

The V gene is TRBV4-2, the J gene TRBJ2-7; 9 bases fit TRBD1. This CDR3 comprises 15 residues. V shed 0 bases, J shed 4 bases, and the junction held 4 bases outside the gene matches. CDR1 is LGHNA, CDR2 YNFKEQ, per germline. The chain's CDR3 is CASSQDLGQGYEQYF. The DNA for the CDR3 is TGTGCCAGCAGCCAAGATCTCGGACAGGGGTACGAGCAGTACTTC.

This clone was seen more than once but under ten times. This chain uses TRBV2 with TRBJ2-3, with TRBD2 matching over 7 bases. Germline V gene sequence: CDR1 SNHLY, CDR2 FYNNEI. The V segment lost 2 bases and the J segment 2 bases; nucleotides outside the gene matches: 13. The CDR3 consists of 18 residues. CDR3 bases: TGTGCCAGCAGTGAAATCGAGTCTGAAGGACTAGACACAGATACGCAGTATTTT. It yields the protein CASSEIESEGLDTDTQYF. The complete variable domain, with remaining parts taken from reference TRBV2 and TRBJ2-3, reads EPEVTQTPSHQVTQMGQEVILRCVPISNHLYFYWYRQILGQKVEFLVSFYNNEISEKSEIFDDQFSVERPDGSNFTLKIRSTKLEDSAMYFCASSEIESEGLDTDTQYFGPGTRLTVL.

V and J are TRBV29-1 and TRBJ2-7; D ambiguous. Germline V gene sequence: CDR1 SQVTM, CDR2 ANQGSEA. The V gene lost 4 bases and the J gene lost 2 bases, with 9 bases spanning the gap. The CDR3 contains 12 residues. The CDR3 DNA follows: TGCAGCGTTGGGGTTGGGACCTACGAGCAGTACTTC. This gives the protein CSVGVGTYEQYF.

V is TRBV15 and J is TRBJ2-3, with a weak D call TRBD2 (5 bases). V was trimmed by 0 bases and J by 2 bases, leaving 21 bases between them. This CDR3 spans 19 amino acids. Germline V CDR1 and CDR2: LNHNV, YYDKDF (reference sequence). CDR3 nucleotide sequence: TGTGCCACCAGCAGAGACCGATCTGGGTCCGGGGATTACACAGATACGCAGTATTTT. Amino acids: CATSRDRSGSGDYTDTQYF.